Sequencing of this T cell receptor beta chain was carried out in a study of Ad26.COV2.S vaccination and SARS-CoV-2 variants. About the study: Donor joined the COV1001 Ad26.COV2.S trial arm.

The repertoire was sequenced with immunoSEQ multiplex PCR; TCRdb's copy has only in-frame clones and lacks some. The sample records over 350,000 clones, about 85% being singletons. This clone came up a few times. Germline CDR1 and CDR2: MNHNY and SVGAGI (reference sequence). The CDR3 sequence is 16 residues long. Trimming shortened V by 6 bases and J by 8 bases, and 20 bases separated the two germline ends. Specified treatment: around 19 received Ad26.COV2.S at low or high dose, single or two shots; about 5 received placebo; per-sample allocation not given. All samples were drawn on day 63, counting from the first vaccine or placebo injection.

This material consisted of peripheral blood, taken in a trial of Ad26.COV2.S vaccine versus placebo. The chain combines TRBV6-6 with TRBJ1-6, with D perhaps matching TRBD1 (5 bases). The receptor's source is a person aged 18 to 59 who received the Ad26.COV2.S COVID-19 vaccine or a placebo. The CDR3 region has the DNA TGTGCCAGCAGCCCCGGGACCGACGGCATGGATTCACCCCTCCACTTT. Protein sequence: CASSPGTDGMDSPLHF.